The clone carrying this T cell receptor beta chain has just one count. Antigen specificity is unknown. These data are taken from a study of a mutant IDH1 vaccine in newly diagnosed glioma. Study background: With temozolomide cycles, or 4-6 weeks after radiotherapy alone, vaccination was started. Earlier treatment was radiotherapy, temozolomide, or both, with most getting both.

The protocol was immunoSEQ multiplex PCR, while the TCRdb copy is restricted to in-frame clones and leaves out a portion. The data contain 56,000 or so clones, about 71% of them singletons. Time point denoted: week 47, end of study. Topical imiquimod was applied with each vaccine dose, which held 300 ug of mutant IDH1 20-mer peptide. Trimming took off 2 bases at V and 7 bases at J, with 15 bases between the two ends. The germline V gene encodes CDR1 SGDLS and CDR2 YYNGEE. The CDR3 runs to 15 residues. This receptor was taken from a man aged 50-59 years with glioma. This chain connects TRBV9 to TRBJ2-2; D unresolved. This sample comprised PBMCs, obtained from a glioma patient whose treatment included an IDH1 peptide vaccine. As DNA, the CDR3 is TGTGCCAGCAGCGTCGGAACGACGGGTGGCGGGGAGCTGTTTTTT. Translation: CASSVGTTGGGELFF.